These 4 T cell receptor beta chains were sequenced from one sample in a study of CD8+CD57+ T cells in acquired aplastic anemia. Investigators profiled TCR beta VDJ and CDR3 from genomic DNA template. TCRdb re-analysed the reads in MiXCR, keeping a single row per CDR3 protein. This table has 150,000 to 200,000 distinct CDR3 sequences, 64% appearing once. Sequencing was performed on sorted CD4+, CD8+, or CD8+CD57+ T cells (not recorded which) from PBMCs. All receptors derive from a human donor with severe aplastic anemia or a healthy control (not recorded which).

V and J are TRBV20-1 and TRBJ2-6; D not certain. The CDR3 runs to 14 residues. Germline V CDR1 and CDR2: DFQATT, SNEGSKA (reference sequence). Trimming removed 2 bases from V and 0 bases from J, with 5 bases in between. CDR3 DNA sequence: TGCAGTGCTAGAACAGACTCTGGGGCCAACGTCCTGACTTTC. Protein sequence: CSARTDSGANVLTF.

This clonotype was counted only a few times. The DNA for the CDR3 is TGTGCCAGCAGCTCGTGGTCCAGTAGGCAGTTCTTC. Its translation is CASSSWSSRQFF. The rearrangement uses TRBV7-8 and TRBJ2-1; no clear D. Trimming cost V 4 bases and J 12 bases, with 13 bases left between them. Germline CDR1 SGHVS, CDR2 FQNEAQ. This CDR3 comprises 12 residues.

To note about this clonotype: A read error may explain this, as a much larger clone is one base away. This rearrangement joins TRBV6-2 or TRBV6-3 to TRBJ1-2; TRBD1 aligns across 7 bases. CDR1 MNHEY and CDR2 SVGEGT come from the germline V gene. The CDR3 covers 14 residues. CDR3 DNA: TGTGCCAGCAGTTACTCGACAGGGCACTATGGCCACACCTTC. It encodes CASSYSTGHYGHTF.

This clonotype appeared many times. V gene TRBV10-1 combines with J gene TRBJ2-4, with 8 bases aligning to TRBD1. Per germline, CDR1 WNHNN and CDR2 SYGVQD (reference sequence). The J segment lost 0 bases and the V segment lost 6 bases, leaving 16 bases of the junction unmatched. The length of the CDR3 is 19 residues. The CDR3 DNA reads TGCGCCAGCAGGGAGGTCCTGACAGGGGTCCCCATAGCCAAAAACATTCAGTACTTC. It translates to CASREVLTGVPIAKNIQYF.